The 14 T cell receptor beta chains below were found in one sample sequenced in a study of response to subunit inactivated influenza vaccine. TCRdb independently ran MiXCR on the RT-PCR reads; one entry per CDR3 protein. The sample carries about 800,000 distinct CDR3 sequences, around 20% recorded once. The sample was PBMCs from blood, taken about 5 days after vaccination. The source of these receptors is a man aged 45-65 years who received an inactivated influenza vaccine.

This clonotype was counted only a few times. The V and J genes are TRBV12-3 or TRBV12-4 and TRBJ2-3, with a tentative D call TRBD2 (6 bases). Deletions cut 0 bases from V and 4 bases from J, with 14 bases between. The CDR3 runs 16 residues. CDR3 amino acids: CASSLAVLGLADTQYF. The CDR3 DNA is TGTGCCAGCAGTTTAGCGGTTTTGGGACTTGCAGATACGCAGTATTTT.

The chain joins TRBV20-1 to TRBJ2-1; 13 positions match TRBD2. The CDR3 extends over 18 amino acids. The V gene end was trimmed by 5 bases and the J gene end by 2 bases; junction bases not matched to a gene: 12. Germline-derived CDR1 and CDR2 are DFQATT and SNEGSKA (reference sequence). DNA of the CDR3: TGCAGTGCTGAAAAACCGGGACTAGCGGGATATACCTACAATGAGCAGTTCTTC. Its translation: CSAEKPGLAGYTYNEQFF.

This rearrangement joins TRBV10-3 to TRBJ2-5; possible D gene TRBD1, 5 bases. The CDR3 spans 15 residues. V was trimmed by 4 bases and J by 1 base, leaving 13 bases between them. Germline-derived CDR1 and CDR2 are ENHRY and SYGVKD. CDR3 sequence reads: CAISGYRNFQETQYF. In DNA, the CDR3 is TGTGCCATCAGTGGGTACAGGAACTTCCAAGAGACCCAGTACTTC.

This clonotype was seen many times. The chain links TRBV29-1 to TRBJ2-7, with 9 bases matching TRBD1. The CDR3 consists of 14 residues. The junction had 9 bases not matched to a gene; V was cut back by 4 bases and J by 5 bases. Germline V CDR1 and CDR2: SQVTM, ANQGSEA. The CDR3: CSVGGGQGADEQYF. The CDR3 DNA reads as TGCAGCGTTGGGGGGGGACAGGGCGCGGACGAGCAGTACTTC.

J is TRBJ2-1 and V is TRBV12-3 or TRBV12-4; 8 positions match TRBD1. J was trimmed by 3 bases and V by 6 bases; bases with no gene match: 7. The CDR3 runs 15 residues. The CDR3 protein is CASSLRQGLYNEQFF. CDR3 coding DNA: TGTGCCAGCAGCCTGAGACAGGGGCTCTACAATGAGCAGTTCTTC.

In this sample, this clonotype turned up a few times. The chain carries TRBV9 and TRBJ2-7; D ambiguous. The length of the CDR3 is 16 residues. Trimming took off 0 bases at V and 0 bases at J, with 13 bases between the two ends. Looked up from germline, CDR1 is SGDLS and CDR2 is YYNGEE. CDR3 bases: TGTGCCAGCAGCGTAGATAGTGTATCAGCCTCCTACGAGCAGTACTTC. Its protein product is CASSVDSVSASYEQYF.

This chain joins TRBV24-1 and TRBJ2-1; D possibly uses TRBD1 or TRBD2 (5 bases each). Per the germline V gene, CDR1 is KGHDR and CDR2 is SFDVKD. The V gene lost 7 bases and the J gene lost 5 bases, with 14 bases spanning the gap. The length of the CDR3 is 14 residues. CDR3 loop: CATRSEGPHNEQFF. The CDR3 nucleotides read TGTGCCACCAGATCTGAGGGGCCCCACAATGAGCAGTTCTTC.

The genes are TRBV2 and TRBJ2-1; TRBD2 matches 15 bases. V trimming: 5 bases; J trimming: 6 bases; junction bases outside the gene matches: 5. The CDR3 runs to 16 residues. Germline CDR1 is SNHLY and CDR2 is FYNNEI. The CDR3 bases are TGTGCCAGCAGTCCGGGGACTAGCGGGAGGTTCAATGAGCAGTTCTTC. Its protein product is CASSPGTSGRFNEQFF.

This clonotype has a count of ten or more. The V and J genes are TRBV25-1 and TRBJ2-7; 7 nucleotides agree with TRBD2. In germline, CDR1 is MGHDK, CDR2 SYGVNS. The V and J ends lost 6 bases and 2 bases, in that order; junction bases with no gene match: 4. This CDR3 spans 13 amino acids. In DNA form, the CDR3 reads TGTGCCAGCAGGGCTGCGGGGGCCTACGAGCAGTACTTC. It encodes CASRAAGAYEQYF.

V and J are TRBV11-2 and TRBJ2-7; TRBD2 matches at 10 bases. The germline gives CDR1 SGHAT, CDR2 FQNNGV. The CDR3 sequence is 16 residues long. Germline trimming cut 0 bases from V and 10 bases from J; bases unmatched to any gene: 12. CDR3 sequence: CASSLDLSGRPKLQYF. The CDR3 DNA follows: TGTGCCAGCAGCTTAGATCTTAGCGGGAGGCCGAAACTCCAGTACTTC.

A few counts support this clonotype. This chain connects TRBV6-1 to TRBJ2-7; D is possibly TRBD1 (6 bases). Per germline, CDR1 MNHNS and CDR2 SASEGT. V lost 6 bases, J lost 5 bases, and 17 bases lay in between. The CDR3 is 14 residues long. CDR3 loop: CASSQGPLHDEQYF. The CDR3 DNA follows: TGTGCCAGCAGCCAGGGGCCGTTGCACGACGAGCAGTACTTC.

The table lists this clonotype with many counts. J is TRBJ2-5 and V is TRBV12-3 or TRBV12-4, with TRBD1 identical over 10 bases. Germline trimming cut 3 bases from V and 5 bases from J; bases unmatched to any gene: 3. This CDR3 is 14 amino acids long. The CDR3 DNA is TGTGCCAGCAGTTTGGGACAGGGGTACGAGACCCAGTACTTC. This gives the protein CASSLGQGYETQYF.

This chain connects TRBV5-1 to TRBJ2-2, with D maybe TRBD1 (5 bases). Germline V gives CDR1 SGHRS, CDR2 YFSETQ. This CDR3 is built from 15 residues. Trimming left V 4 bases short and J 0 bases short, with 10 bases between. The CDR3 nucleotides read TGCGCCAGCAGCCGTTTGACAGCGAACACCGGGGAGCTGTTTTTT. Its protein product is CASSRLTANTGELFF.

The V call is TRBV2, the J call TRBJ2-5; D unclear. Trimming stripped 3 bases from V and 4 bases from J, with 15 bases between. In germline, CDR1 is SNHLY, CDR2 FYNNEI. The CDR3 contains 15 residues. DNA for the CDR3: TGTGCCAGCAGTGAGATGCACAGAAGAGGAGAGACCCAGTACTTC. Translating it yields CASSEMHRRGETQYF.